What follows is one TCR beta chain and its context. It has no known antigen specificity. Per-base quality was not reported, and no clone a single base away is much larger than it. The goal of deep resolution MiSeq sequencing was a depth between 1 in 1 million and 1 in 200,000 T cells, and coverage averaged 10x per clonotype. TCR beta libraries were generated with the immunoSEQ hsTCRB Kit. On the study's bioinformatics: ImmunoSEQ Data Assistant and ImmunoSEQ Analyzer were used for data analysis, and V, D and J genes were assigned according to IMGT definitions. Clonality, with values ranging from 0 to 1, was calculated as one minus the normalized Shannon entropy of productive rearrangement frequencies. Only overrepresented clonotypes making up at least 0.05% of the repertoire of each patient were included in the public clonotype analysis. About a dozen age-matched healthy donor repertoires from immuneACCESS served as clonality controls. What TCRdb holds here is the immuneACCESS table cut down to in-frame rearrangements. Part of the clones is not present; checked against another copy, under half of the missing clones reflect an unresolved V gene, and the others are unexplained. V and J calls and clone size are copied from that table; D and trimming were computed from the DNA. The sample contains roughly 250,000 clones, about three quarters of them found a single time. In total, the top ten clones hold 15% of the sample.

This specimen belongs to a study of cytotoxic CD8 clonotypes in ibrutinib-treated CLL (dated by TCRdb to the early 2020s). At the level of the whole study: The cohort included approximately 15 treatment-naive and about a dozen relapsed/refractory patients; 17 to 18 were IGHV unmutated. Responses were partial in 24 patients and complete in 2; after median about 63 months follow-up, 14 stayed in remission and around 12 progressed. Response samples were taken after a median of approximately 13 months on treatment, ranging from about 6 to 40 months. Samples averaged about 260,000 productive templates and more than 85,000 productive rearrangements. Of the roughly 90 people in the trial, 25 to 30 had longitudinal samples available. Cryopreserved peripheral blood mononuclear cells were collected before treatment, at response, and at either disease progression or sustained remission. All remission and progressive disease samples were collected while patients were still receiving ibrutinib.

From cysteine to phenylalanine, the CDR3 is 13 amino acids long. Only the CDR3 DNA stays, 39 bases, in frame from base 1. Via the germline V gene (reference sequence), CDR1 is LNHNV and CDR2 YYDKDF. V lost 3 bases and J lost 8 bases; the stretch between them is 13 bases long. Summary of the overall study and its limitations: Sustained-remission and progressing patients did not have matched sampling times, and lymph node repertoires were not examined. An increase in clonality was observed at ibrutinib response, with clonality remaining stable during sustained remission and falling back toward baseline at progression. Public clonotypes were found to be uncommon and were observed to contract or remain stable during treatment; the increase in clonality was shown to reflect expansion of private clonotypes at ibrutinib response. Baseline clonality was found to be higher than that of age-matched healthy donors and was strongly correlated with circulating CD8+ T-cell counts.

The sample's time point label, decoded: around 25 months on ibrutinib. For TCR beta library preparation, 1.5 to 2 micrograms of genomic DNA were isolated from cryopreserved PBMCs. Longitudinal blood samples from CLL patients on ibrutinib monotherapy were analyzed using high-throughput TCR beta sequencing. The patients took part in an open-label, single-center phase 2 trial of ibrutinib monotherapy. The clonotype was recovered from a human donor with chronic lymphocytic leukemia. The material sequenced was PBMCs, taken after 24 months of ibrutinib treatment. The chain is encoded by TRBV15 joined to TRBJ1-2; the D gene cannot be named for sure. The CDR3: CATSSRQSEGYTF. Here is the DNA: TGTGCCACCAGCAGCCGACAATCAGAAGGCTACACCTTC.